Here is one T cell receptor beta chain with its context. Which antigen it targets is not known. Trimming accounts for 5 bases at V and 4 bases at J, while the number of junction bases matched to no gene is 3. Reading the germline V gene (reference sequence) gives CDR1 MNHNY and CDR2 SVGAGI. The CDR3 has 14 amino acids, counting the end cysteine and phenylalanine. Just the 42-base CDR3 DNA is kept, in frame starting at base 1. This record belongs to a study of cytomegalovirus exposure and HLA in healthy donors (dated by TCRdb to the late 2010s). At the level of the whole study: An earlier analysis of some 500 of the donors reported approximately 300 Gb of sequence data and roughly 100 million unique TCR beta sequences from about 179 million T cells. An earlier analysis of 450 to 750 of the donors used high-throughput TCR beta sequencing to judge whether each TCR beta V gene segment behaved as functional or pseudogenic. The study profiled the T cell repertoires of about 720 subjects by immunosequencing and related them to cytomegalovirus serostatus. Among 300 to 450 genotyped donors of the cohort, an average of around 240,000 unique TCR beta nucleotide sequences were sequenced per donor, 15% to 20% of them non-productive. A later analysis re-analyzed previously published TCR beta repertoires from roughly 630 donors and added high-resolution HLA genotyping to study TCR occurrence patterns. Because of strong linkage in the cohort, roughly 5 DR-DQ haplotypes were treated as single units for association and clustering. Around 300 gigabases of sequencing data and 70 million to 100 million unique TCR sequences were included in an early release covering roughly 700 HLA-typed donors. All discovery cohort repertoires had been generated using a single sequencing platform. The study was designed to test whether signatures of past pathogen exposure could be identified by cataloging public T cell receptors. Among the approximately 400 genotyped donors, under 90% belonged to the genetic ancestry cluster associated with self-reported Caucasian donors. Rather than using new phenotypic data, the later analysis identified candidate immune exposures from TCR beta sequences and from how often those sequences occurred across donors. Class I and class II HLA loci were covered by the typing at four-digit resolution. Besides the first cohort of 666 subjects, a separate validation cohort made up of 120 or so different subjects was used. Alongside the repertoire data, information on donor age, sex, ethnicity and CMV serostatus was compiled. In a later genetic analysis, genome-wide SNP genotypes for about 55% of the roughly 700 donors were used, and that subset was treated as a discovery cohort. The number of typed donors differed by locus: about 620-630 for A, B, C, DRB1 and DQB1; 522 for DQA1; approximately 600 for DPA1; and about 450 for DPB1. The study combined high-throughput TCR immunosequencing, statistical association of individual TCRs with disease status, and machine learning to predict cytomegalovirus infection status.

Library preparation used the immunoSEQ multiplex PCR assay. A mixture of 60 forward primers for TCR Vbeta segments and 13 reverse primers for TCR Jbeta segments was used in the multiplex PCR. Amplification of the CDR3 region of rearranged TCR beta genes was performed with a multiplex PCR assay on genomic DNA. The amplified TCR beta libraries were sequenced on the Illumina HiSeq System as 87-base-pair reads. Per the authors' processing: A later analysis tallied around 82 million unique TCR beta chains across the 666 repertoires, and approximately 12 million of those chains were shared by two or more donors. Raw reads were error-corrected and collapsed into unique sequences by a nearest-neighbor algorithm in which closely related sequences were merged to remove PCR and sequencing errors. CDR3 sequences were aligned to IMGT reference sequences to assign V, D and J gene segments. For a sequence to be retained, a match of at least six nucleotides was required to both a V gene segment and a J gene segment. A rearrangement counted as productive if the CDR3 had no stop codons and remained in frame with V and J, and every other rearrangement counted as non-productive. Following IMGT convention, CDR3 was defined as the stretch from the second conserved V-encoded cysteine to the conserved J-encoded phenylalanine. The earlier analysis of 500 to 650 of the donors excluded any sequence lacking an unambiguous match to a single V gene segment. An earlier analysis of roughly 590 of the donors called V segments functional above 56.7% productive rearrangements and segregating when the between-donor standard deviation exceeded 5%. A statistical classification framework was built to diagnose cytomegalovirus status from the catalog of TCR beta chain sequences. In a later analysis, TCR nucleotide sequences were compared against IMGT/GENE-DB human TR gene sequences so that V and J genes could be assigned. Using the TCRdist pipeline, a later analysis assigned CDR3 sequences along with most-parsimonious VDJ recombination scenarios. In a later analysis, each TCR beta chain was defined by its CDR3 amino acid sequence together with its V-gene family, and reads without a unique V-gene family were excluded. In a later analysis, 450 to 600 highly shared, low-generation-probability nucleotide sequences were removed to address suspected cross-contamination and a sequencing artifact. For each public chain, a later analysis derived a clonal expansion index from normalized ranks of inferred template counts within each repertoire. In a later analysis, generation probabilities were computed using a VDJ recombination model fitted to out-of-frame rearrangements, and the results were checked against IGoR. In a later analysis, hypergeometric tests were used to score TCR-TCR, TCR-HLA and TCR-CMV co-occurrence, with a repertoire-size bias correction applied to TCR pairs. To estimate false discovery rates, a later analysis permuted the HLA or CMV assignments 20 times. In a later analysis, co-occurring TCRs were grouped with DBSCAN, and TCRdist sequence similarity was added when clustering was performed within HLA-allele-positive subsets. Repertoires with fewer than 30,000 or more than 120,000 public chains were left out of co-occurrence clustering, as were about 5 repertoires with anomalous nucleotide sharing. Drawn from immuneACCESS, this table holds only the in-frame rearrangements with V and J called that TCRdb kept. Clones are partly lost; checked studies trace under half to an unresolved V gene and leave the rest unexplained. V and J calls and clone size are those listed in that table; D and trimming were worked out from the DNA. This specimen's table enumerates about 130,000 clones. Over 2% of the sample comes from the top ten.

Summary of the overall study and its limitations: Correlated functional status among segregating V segments might be attributable to linkage disequilibrium, but an unknown experimental factor could not be ruled out. The study gave a list of 150 to 200 TCR beta chains associated with cytomegalovirus. A further reported finding was that TCR beta sequences accurately predicted the HLA-A and HLA-B alleles for most subjects in the first cohort. Most CMV-associated TCR beta chains appeared to be HLA-restricted in a later analysis, and the HLA associations seemed to be driven largely by CMV exposure. Some IMGT-functional V segments, including TRBV6-2 and TRBV6-3, could not be told apart with the 87-base-pair reads, so those segments were excluded. In a later genetic analysis, a missense DCLRE1C variant was associated with V-gene and J-gene trimming of TCR beta chains, and the association was replicated in an independent cohort. In vitro tests confirmed that a few of the cytomegalovirus-associated TCR beta chains recognize cytomegalovirus antigens. A later analysis found that TCR association rates varied across HLA loci, with DRB1 alleles showing the most associated TCRs and HLA-C alleles the fewest. Because HLA typing was missing for some donors at each locus, association tests included only the typed subset. A cluster of highly shared sequence variants was judged likely to represent a technical artifact of the sequencing pipeline. The authors suggested that the approach could potentially be generalized to other disease states and immunological phenotypes. A later analysis found that HLA-associated TCR beta chains were more clonally expanded and had lower generation probabilities than equally common non-associated chains. In an earlier analysis of over 550 of the donors, most TCR beta V segments were observed in productive rearrangements about 87% or about 30% of the time, broadly matching IMGT annotations. When HLA alleles, especially DR and DQ, strongly co-occurred, TCR associations were difficult to assign to individual alleles. In both the original and validation cohorts, the classifier was reported to diagnose cytomegalovirus status with high specificity and sensitivity. Presence/absence analyses assumed roughly uniform sequencing depth across donors, an assumption that may not hold. In a later genetic analysis, fewer N-insertions in productive TCRs were reported among donors in an Asian-associated ancestry cluster than the 666-donor mean. Several of the top co-occurrence clusters appeared to be linked to parvovirus B19, influenza, CMV and Epstein-Barr virus, according to a later analysis. CMV serostatus was the only immune exposure information available for the cohort. While some public TCRs were present in many individuals, most TCR sequences turned up only very rarely across donors. A later analysis associated 16,951 TCR beta sequences with specific HLA alleles at a false discovery rate of 0.05. Because counts were too low, roughly 17 rarely observed V segments, including chromosome 9 orphons, were left out of the earlier analysis of approximately 500 of the donors. In this cohort, only TCR beta chains were sequenced, and detectable features were limited by the absence of alpha or paired-chain data.

In total, roughly 670 healthy bone marrow donors made up the cohort. At the time of sampling, all cohort members were nominally healthy, though unrecorded immune exposures were likely present. The donor was CMV seronegative and was included in the group of 352 seronegative cohort members. A peripheral blood sample was collected from each donor, and TCR beta sequencing was performed on peripheral blood mononuclear cells. Genomic DNA extraction from the blood cell samples was performed with the Qiagen DNeasy Blood Extraction Kit. In this chain, TRBV6-6 is recombined with TRBJ1-3, with 9 bases aligning to TRBD1. The sequencing sample was made of PBMCs. The TCR sequence derives from a man aged 40-50 years in good health and CMV-seronegative. The DNA sequence follows: TGTGCCAGCAGTGCCGGGACAGGGGGAAACACCATATATTTT. Translation gives CASSAGTGGNTIYF.